The 15 T cell receptor beta chains presented below share a single source sample, sequenced in a study of cytomegalovirus exposure and HLA in healthy donors. PCR primers comprised 60 Vbeta and 13 Jbeta primers. The data were produced by immunoSEQ multiplex PCR, yet TCRdb's version contains in-frame clones alone and is incomplete. The sample records 210,000 or so clones, about 88% being singletons. The sequenced sample consisted of PBMCs. The receptors stem from a girl aged 2-10 years in good health and CMV-seronegative.

The V call is TRBV29-1, the J call TRBJ2-5; 7 bases match TRBD2. The CDR3 runs 14 residues. The V and J ends lost 6 bases and 5 bases, in that order; junction bases with no gene match: 12. Germline V gives CDR1 SQVTM, CDR2 ANQGSEA. CDR3 sequence reads: CSVVREGGWETQYF. In nucleotides, the CDR3 is TGCAGCGTGGTCAGGGAGGGCGGTTGGGAGACCCAGTACTTC.

This chain joins TRBV2 and TRBJ2-5, with 8 bases identical to TRBD1. Trimming removed 6 bases from V and 6 bases from J; junction bases left unmatched: 9. Germline V gene sequence: CDR1 SNHLY, CDR2 FYNNEI. The CDR3 consists of 14 residues. CDR3 amino acids: CASSFGPRGQTQYF. Written as DNA, the CDR3 is TGTGCCAGCAGCTTTGGACCCAGGGGGCAGACCCAGTACTTC.

Worth noting for this clone: The junction shows a germline mismatch at one end, possibly a read error. The V and J genes are TRBV7-6 and TRBJ2-7; tentative D call: TRBD2 (7 bases). In germline, CDR1 is SGHVS, CDR2 FNYEAQ. The CDR3 consists of 18 residues. The CDR3 coding sequence is TGTTCCAGCAGCCTTACCGGGTCCTCTAGGGGGGGCTCCTACGAGCAGTACTTC. This encodes CSSSLTGSSRGGSYEQYF.

This clone showed up just a few times. This rearrangement joins TRBV5-1 to TRBJ2-5, with 8 bases matching TRBD2. CDR1 SGHRS and CDR2 YFSETQ come from the germline V gene. The CDR3 runs to 16 residues. Trimming at V came to 4 bases and at J to 1 base, leaving 9 bases not matched to a gene. The CDR3 DNA sequence: TGCGCCAGCAGCCCGGGGGGGTCGGGGACCCAAGAGACCCAGTACTTC. Its protein product is CASSPGGSGTQETQYF.

The genes are TRBV19 and TRBJ2-7, with 12 nucleotides matching TRBD2. The CDR3 is made up of 18 amino acids. Germline V lookup: CDR1 LNHDA, CDR2 SQIVND (reference sequence). With V trimmed by 5 bases and J by 0 bases, 11 bases remained unmatched. As DNA, the CDR3 is TGTGCCAGTAGTCCGGCTAGCGGGAGGGCCGGGTACTCCTACGAGCAGTACTTC. Encoded protein: CASSPASGRAGYSYEQYF.

The rearrangement links TRBV5-1 to TRBJ2-1; a weak D match, TRBD1 (6 bases). CDR1 is SGHRS, CDR2 YFSETQ, per germline. V lost 1 base to trimming and J lost 5 bases, with 16 bases between them. The CDR3 spans 16 residues. The CDR3 here is CASSLKSGGLHNEQFF. The CDR3 coding sequence is TGCGCCAGCAGCTTGAAGTCTGGGGGCCTCCACAATGAGCAGTTCTTC.

This rearrangement joins TRBV5-1 to TRBJ2-3; TRBD2 agrees at 9 bases. Trimming took 0 bases from V and 8 from J; bases not matched to a gene: 10. Germline assignment: CDR1 SGHRS and CDR2 YFSETQ. The CDR3 extends over 16 amino acids. The CDR3 nucleotides read TGCGCCAGCAGCTTGGAAGGACTAGCGAGGGAGAGTACGCAGTATTTT. Translation gives CASSLEGLARESTQYF.

V gene TRBV6-7 combines with J gene TRBJ2-1; D is unresolved. Being an ORF, TRBV6-7 has a function that is uncertain. There are 13 residues in the CDR3. V dropped 10 bases and J dropped 6 bases, with 16 bases sitting between them. The DNA for the CDR3 is TGTGCCATCGGAACTGGGCCAAGCAATGAGCAGTTCTTC. Protein product: CAIGTGPSNEQFF.

This clone was recorded a few times. The J gene is TRBJ1-2, the V gene TRBV6-1, with TRBD1 as a possible D gene (6 bases). The CDR3 contains 15 residues. Germline lookup yields CDR1 MNHNS and CDR2 SASEGT. Trimming took off 1 base at V and 8 bases at J, with 17 bases between the two ends. The DNA for the CDR3 is TGTGCCAGCAGTGAAGTATTCGACAGGTGGAGCGGCTACACCTTC. It is translated as CASSEVFDRWSGYTF.

Points on this clone: At one end, the junction sequence differs from germline, possibly due to a read error. The chain recombines TRBV10-3 with TRBJ2-1, with 10 bases fitting TRBD2. The CDR3 sequence is 16 residues long. Germline CDR1 ENHRY, CDR2 SYGVKD. The CDR3 bases are TGTGCCGTCAGTGAGAGTCTAGCGGGAGTCTCCAATGAGCAGTTCTTC. Its protein product is CAVSESLAGVSNEQFF.

CDR3: CASSPGTFDEQYF. The CDR3, as DNA: TGCGCCAGCAGTCCCGGGACATTCGACGAGCAGTACTTC. V and J are TRBV5-1 and TRBJ2-7; D possibly corresponds to TRBD1 (6 bases). This CDR3 has 13 residues. Trimming removed 5 bases at V and 5 bases at J, with 14 bases between. Germline V gene data show CDR1 as SGHRS and CDR2 as YFSETQ. The full variable domain, completed using reference TRBV5-1 and TRBJ2-7, is KAGVTQTPRYLIKTRGQQVTLSCSPISGHRSVSWYQQTPGQGLQFLFEYFSETQRNKGNFPGRFSGRQFSNSRSEMNVSTLELGDSALYLCASSPGTFDEQYFGPGTRLTVT.

This clone turned up a few times. The chain is built from TRBV6-5 and TRBJ1-1; TRBD1 agrees at 9 bases. This CDR3 region has 16 residues. J was trimmed by 5 bases and V by 2 bases; bases with no gene match: 9. Germline V gene data show CDR1 as MNHEY and CDR2 as SVGAGI. The CDR3 is CASSYLLTGGGTEAFF. CDR3 in DNA: TGTGCCAGCAGTTACCTCCTGACAGGGGGAGGAACTGAAGCTTTCTTT.

J is TRBJ1-2 and V is TRBV11-2; 10 bases agree with TRBD1. The CDR3 consists of 16 residues. Germline assignment: CDR1 SGHAT and CDR2 FQNNGV. The V and J ends lost 2 bases and 4 bases, in that order; junction bases with no gene match: 7. CDR3 in DNA: TGTGCCAGCAGCTTAATACCGGGACAGGGGTCCTATGGCTACACCTTC. Residues: CASSLIPGQGSYGYTF. The entire variable domain, with the rest obtained from reference TRBV11-2 and TRBJ1-2, is as follows: EAGVAQSPRYKIIEKRQSVAFWCNPISGHATLYWYQQILGQGPKLLIQFQNNGVVDDSQLPKDRFSAERLKGVDSTLKIQPAKLEDSAVYLCASSLIPGQGSYGYTFGSGTRLTVV.

V and J are TRBV19 and TRBJ1-1; no clear D. V dropped 5 bases and J dropped 0 bases, with 10 bases sitting between them. The CDR3 is 14 residues long. The germline gives CDR1 LNHDA, CDR2 SQIVND (reference sequence). Here the CDR3 reads CASSLASLNTEAFF. CDR3 in DNA: TGTGCCAGTAGTCTTGCCAGTCTGAACACTGAAGCTTTCTTT.

V is TRBV5-1 and J is TRBJ1-1; maybe TRBD1 (5 bases). Germline CDR1 reads SGHRS; CDR2 reads YFSETQ. This CDR3 is 16 amino acids long. With 0 bases removed from V and 1 base from J, the gap between germline ends came to 13 bases. For the CDR3, the DNA is TGCGCCAGCAGCTTGGTAGGGGACTGGGAGAACACTGAAGCTTTCTTT. This codes for CASSLVGDWENTEAFF.